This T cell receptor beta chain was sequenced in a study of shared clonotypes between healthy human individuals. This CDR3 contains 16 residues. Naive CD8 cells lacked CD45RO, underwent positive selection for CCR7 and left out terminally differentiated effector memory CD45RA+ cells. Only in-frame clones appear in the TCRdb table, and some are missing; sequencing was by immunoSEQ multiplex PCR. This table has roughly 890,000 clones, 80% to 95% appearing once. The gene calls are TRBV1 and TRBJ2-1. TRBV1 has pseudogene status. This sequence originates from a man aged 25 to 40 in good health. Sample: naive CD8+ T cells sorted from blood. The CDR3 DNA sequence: TGCACCAGCAGCCAAGACCTCGGGACCTTGTCCAATGAGCAGTTCTTC. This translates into CTSSQDLGTLSNEQFF.